These T cell receptor beta chains were read from a single sample in a study of T-cell memory formation after mild COVID-19. MiXCR was run by TCRdb on the 5' RACE reads, yielding one entry per CDR3 protein. The data show about 110,000 distinct CDR3 sequences, around 12% seen once. The sequenced material came from PBMCs or a T cell subset sorted from them (not recorded which). Receptor source: an adult woman who had mild COVID-19 (a few samples of this study predate the infection). Cell type and time point are not known. Both conserved end residues are part of each CDR3. A D gene is named only where the DNA matches it firmly. Part of the rows lack a size; the others show once, few, many or a class for expanded clones.

v_gene	d_gene	j_gene	len	abundance	CDR3aa	CDR3nt
TRBV7-2	-	TRBJ2-1	13	few	CASSLAPDPEQFF	TGTGCCAGCAGCTTAGCGCCCGACCCCGAGCAGTTCTTC
TRBV2	-	TRBJ2-7	12	-	CASSGGSYEQYF	TGTGCCAGCAGTGGCGGCTCCTACGAGCAGTACTTC
TRBV6-5	-	TRBJ2-1	17	-	CASSYARGGGSYNEQFF	TGTGCCAGCAGTTACGCACGGGGTGGGGGCTCCTACAATGAGCAGTTCTTC
TRBV6-6	TRBD2	TRBJ2-1	16	-	CASSPSSGTFYNEQFF	TGTGCCAGCAGTCCTTCTAGCGGGACTTTTTACAATGAGCAGTTCTTC
TRBV5-1	-	TRBJ1-2	16	-	CASSLEGRSGPYGYTF	TGCGCCAGCAGCTTGGAGGGTAGGTCCGGACCCTATGGCTACACCTTC
TRBV20-1	TRBD2	TRBJ2-7	15	-	CSARGTSGFVGEQYF	TGCAGTGCTAGGGGTACTAGCGGCTTCGTGGGGGAGCAGTACTTC
TRBV20-1	-	TRBJ2-1	13	few	CSARTSSTNEQFF	TGCAGTGCTAGAACCTCCTCCACCAATGAGCAGTTCTTC
TRBV2	-	TRBJ1-5	14	few	CASSEYRRNQPQHF	TGTGCCAGCAGTGAATACCGCCGCAATCAGCCCCAGCATTTT
TRBV12-3/TRBV12-4	TRBD1	TRBJ2-2	15	many	CASSPGGAGTGELFF	TGTGCCAGCAGTCCAGGGGGCGCGGGGACCGGGGAGCTGTTTTTT
TRBV7-9	-	TRBJ2-5	14	-	CASWQGGWGETQYF	TGTGCCAGCTGGCAGGGCGGCTGGGGAGAGACCCAGTACTTC
TRBV2	-	TRBJ1-3	16	few	CASSEALTGAGNTIYF	TGTGCCAGCAGTGAAGCGCTGACGGGGGCCGGAAACACCATATATTTT
TRBV7-9	-	TRBJ1-1	14	-	CASSPKGDRTEAFF	TGTGCCAGCAGCCCAAAGGGGGATCGAACTGAAGCTTTCTTT
TRBV30	-	TRBJ1-1	13	few	CAWEKLPNTEAFF	TGTGCCTGGGAGAAACTCCCGAACACTGAAGCTTTCTTT
TRBV7-2	TRBD2	TRBJ2-3	17	few	CASSFETSGRRTDTQYF	TGTGCCAGCAGCTTTGAAACTAGCGGGAGGAGGACAGATACGCAGTATTTT
TRBV12-3/TRBV12-4	-	TRBJ1-5	16	-	CASILVVGPTHQPQHF	TGTGCCAGCATTTTAGTGGTCGGCCCTACCCATCAGCCCCAGCATTTT
TRBV15	TRBD1	TRBJ1-2	15	-	CATSIPSGQGHGYTF	TGTGCCACCAGCATCCCCTCGGGACAGGGACATGGCTACACCTTC
TRBV6-6	-	TRBJ2-5	14	-	CASRTGGGYETQYF	TGTGCCAGCAGAACAGGAGGAGGGTATGAGACCCAGTACTTC
TRBV24-1	TRBD2	TRBJ2-5	14	many	CATSSGRARKTQYF	TGTGCCACCTCTAGCGGGAGGGCCCGGAAGACCCAGTACTTC
TRBV2	-	TRBJ1-6	13	-	CASSDRFNSPLHF	TGTGCCAGCAGTGACAGGTTTAATTCACCCCTCCACTTT
TRBV6-1	-	TRBJ1-2	14	-	CASSEGLSAYGYTF	TGTGCCAGCAGTGAGGGGCTATCAGCCTATGGCTACACCTTC
TRBV20-1	TRBD1	TRBJ1-2	12	few	CSATGTVYGYTF	TGCAGTGCTACCGGGACAGTCTATGGCTACACCTTC
TRBV7-6	-	TRBJ2-6	16	few	CASSSQQSSGANVLTF	TGTGCCAGCAGCTCACAACAGAGCTCTGGGGCCAACGTCCTGACTTTC
TRBV4-1	TRBD2	TRBJ2-2	15	-	CDSSQPGTSGGELFF	TGCGACAGCAGCCAACCCGGGACTAGCGGCGGGGAGCTGTTTTTT
TRBV7-6	TRBD1	TRBJ1-1	15	-	CASSLGDRGGTEAFF	TGTGCCAGCAGCTTAGGGGACAGGGGGGGCACTGAAGCTTTCTTT